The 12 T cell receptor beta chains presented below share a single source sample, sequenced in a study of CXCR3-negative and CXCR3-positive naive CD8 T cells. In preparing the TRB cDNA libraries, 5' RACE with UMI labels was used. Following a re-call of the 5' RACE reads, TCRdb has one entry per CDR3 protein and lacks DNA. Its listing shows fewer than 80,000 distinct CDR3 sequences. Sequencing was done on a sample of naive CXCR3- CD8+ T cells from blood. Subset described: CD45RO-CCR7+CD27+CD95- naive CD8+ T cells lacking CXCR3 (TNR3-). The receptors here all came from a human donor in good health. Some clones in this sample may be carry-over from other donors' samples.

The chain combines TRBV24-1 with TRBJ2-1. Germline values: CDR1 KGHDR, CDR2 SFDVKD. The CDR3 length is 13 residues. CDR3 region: CATSVAEYNEQFF.

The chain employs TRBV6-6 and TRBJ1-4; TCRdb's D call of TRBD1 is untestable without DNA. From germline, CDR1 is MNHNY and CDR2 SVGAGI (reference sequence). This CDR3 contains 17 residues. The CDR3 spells CASSYSDLGGTNEKLFF.

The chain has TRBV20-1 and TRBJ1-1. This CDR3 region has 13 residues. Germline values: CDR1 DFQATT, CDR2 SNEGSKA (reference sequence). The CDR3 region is CSAREGGDTEAFF.

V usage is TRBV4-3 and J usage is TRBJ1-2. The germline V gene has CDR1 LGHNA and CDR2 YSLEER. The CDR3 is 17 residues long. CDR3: CASSQPTRDGVNYGYTF.

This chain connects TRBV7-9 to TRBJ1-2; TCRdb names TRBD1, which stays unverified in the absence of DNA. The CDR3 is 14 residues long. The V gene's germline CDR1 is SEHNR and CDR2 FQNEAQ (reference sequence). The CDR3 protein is CAISVGAQVYGYTF.

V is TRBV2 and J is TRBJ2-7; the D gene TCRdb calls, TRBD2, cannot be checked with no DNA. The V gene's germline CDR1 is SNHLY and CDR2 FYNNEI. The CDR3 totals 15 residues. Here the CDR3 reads CASSEGGSSSYEQYF.

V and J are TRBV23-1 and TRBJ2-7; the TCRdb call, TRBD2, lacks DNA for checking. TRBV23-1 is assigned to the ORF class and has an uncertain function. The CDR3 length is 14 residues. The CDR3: CASSLRLAHYEQYF.

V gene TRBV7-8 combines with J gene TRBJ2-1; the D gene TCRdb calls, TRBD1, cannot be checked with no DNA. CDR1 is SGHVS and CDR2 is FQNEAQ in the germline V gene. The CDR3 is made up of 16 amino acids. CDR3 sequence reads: CASSLADRSLHNEQFF. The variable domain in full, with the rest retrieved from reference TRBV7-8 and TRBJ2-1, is GAGVSQSPRYKVAKRGQDVALRCDPISGHVSLFWYQQALGQGPEFLTYFQNEAQLDKSGLPSDRFFAERPEGSVSTLKIQRTQQEDSAVYLCASSLADRSLHNEQFFGPGTRLTVL.

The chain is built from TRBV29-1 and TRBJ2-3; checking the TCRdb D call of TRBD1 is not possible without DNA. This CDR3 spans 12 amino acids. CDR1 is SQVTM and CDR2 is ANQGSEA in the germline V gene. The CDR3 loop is CSVPGEWDTQYF.

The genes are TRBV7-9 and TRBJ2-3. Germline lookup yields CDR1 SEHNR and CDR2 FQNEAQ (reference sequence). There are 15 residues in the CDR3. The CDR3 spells CASSDLGKSTDAQYF.

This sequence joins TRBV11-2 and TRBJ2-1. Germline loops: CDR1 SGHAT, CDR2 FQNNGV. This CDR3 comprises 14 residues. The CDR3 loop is CASSLAKGYNEQFF.

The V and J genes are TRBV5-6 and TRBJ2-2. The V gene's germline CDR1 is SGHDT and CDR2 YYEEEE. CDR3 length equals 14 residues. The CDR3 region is CASSLVQFTGELFF.